The 16 T cell receptor beta chains below were found in one sample sequenced in a study of monozygotic twins with inflammatory bowel disease. Using the 5' RACE reads, TCRdb records one entry per CDR3 protein without DNA. This sample's table has approximately 330,000 distinct CDR3 sequences. The sequenced sample consisted of blood. All receptors derive from a human donor with ulcerative colitis or Crohn's disease, or a healthy co-twin of an affected twin (not recorded which).

The chain recombines TRBV27 with TRBJ2-1; TCRdb picks TRBD2, but there is no DNA to check that call. The CDR3 totals 16 residues. The V gene's germline CDR1 is MNHEY and CDR2 SMNVEV (reference sequence). CDR3 loop: CASSLLQTSGDNEQFF.

The J gene is TRBJ2-1, the V gene TRBV5-1; no DNA is available, so the TRBD1 call from TCRdb remains unchecked. The germline V gene has CDR1 SGHRS and CDR2 YFSETQ. This CDR3 is 15 amino acids long. The CDR3 loop reads CASSLEGQGYNEQFF.

The chain has TRBV18 and TRBJ2-2. This CDR3 is built from 18 residues. Looked up from germline, CDR1 is KGHSH and CDR2 is LQKENI. The CDR3 sequence: CASSPNEHTAKDTGELFF. The full variable domain, completed using reference TRBV18 and TRBJ2-2, is NAGVMQNPRHLVRRRGQEARLRCSPMKGHSHVYWYRQLPEEGLKFMVYLQKENIIDESGMPKERFSAEFPKEGPSILRIQQVVRGDSAAYFCASSPNEHTAKDTGELFFGEGSRLTVL.

CDR3: CATLDRRYNEQFF. The gene calls are TRBV2 and TRBJ2-1; there is no DNA to check the TCRdb D call of TRBD1. The CDR3 runs to 13 residues. CDR1 is SNHLY and CDR2 is FYNNEI in the germline V gene.

The chain links TRBV5-1 to TRBJ2-1; TCRdb selects TRBD2, and the lack of DNA leaves this call unchecked. There are 16 residues in the CDR3. Germline loops: CDR1 SGHRS, CDR2 YFSETQ. CDR3 protein: CASSLAAGSSYNEQFF.

The rearrangement links TRBV20-1 to TRBJ2-1; without DNA, the TCRdb call of TRBD2 cannot be checked. In germline, CDR1 is DFQATT, CDR2 SNEGSKA (reference sequence). There are 14 residues in the CDR3. CDR3 sequence: CSARTSGSINEQFF.

This chain joins TRBV9 and TRBJ2-7. Germline values: CDR1 SGDLS, CDR2 YYNGEE. The CDR3 contains 15 residues. The CDR3 loop is CASSVEPAAPYEQYF.

The genes are TRBV5-1 and TRBJ2-2. Looked up from germline, CDR1 is SGHRS and CDR2 is YFSETQ. This CDR3 contains 17 residues. The CDR3: CASSEFQGVRDTGELFF.

CDR3 region: CASSQGLTGRRNQPQHF. The chain uses TRBV4-1 and TRBJ1-5; there is no DNA to check the TCRdb D call of TRBD1. This CDR3 has 17 residues. Per the germline V gene, CDR1 is MGHRA and CDR2 is YSYEKL.

This chain uses TRBV4-3 with TRBJ1-2; TCRdb lists TRBD1, though no DNA is available to test this call. The germline V gene has CDR1 LGHNA and CDR2 YSLEER. The CDR3 runs 13 residues. This CDR3 is CASSQDSPGTYTF.

The rearrangement joins TRBV6-1 to TRBJ2-7; the TCRdb call, TRBD1, lacks DNA for checking. This CDR3 has 14 amino acids. Germline V gene sequence: CDR1 MNHNS, CDR2 SASEGT. The CDR3 protein is CASGMGGARYEQYF.

The genes are TRBV10-2 and TRBJ2-7. The germline V gene has CDR1 WSHSY and CDR2 SAAADI. The CDR3 is 13 amino acids. CDR3: CASSVGRSYEQYF.

The chain recombines TRBV20-1 with TRBJ2-2; with no DNA, the TCRdb D assignment of TRBD1 cannot be verified. The CDR3 runs 13 residues. Germline V lookup: CDR1 DFQATT, CDR2 SNEGSKA (reference sequence). The CDR3 sequence is CSASGAGTGELFF.

V is TRBV12-3 or TRBV12-4 and J is TRBJ2-1; the TCRdb call, TRBD1, lacks DNA for checking. The CDR3 spans 15 residues. The CDR3: CASSPRQRGGNEQFF.

J is TRBJ1-2 and V is TRBV20-1; TCRdb picks TRBD1, but there is no DNA to check that call. Germline-derived CDR1 and CDR2 are DFQATT and SNEGSKA (reference sequence). The CDR3 is 11 residues long. CDR3: CSALARAGYTF.

This sequence joins TRBV20-1 and TRBJ1-6; there is no DNA to check the TCRdb D call of TRBD1. CDR1 and CDR2 (germline): DFQATT, SNEGSKA (reference sequence). The CDR3 runs to 14 residues. This CDR3 reads CSARDRGADSPLHF.